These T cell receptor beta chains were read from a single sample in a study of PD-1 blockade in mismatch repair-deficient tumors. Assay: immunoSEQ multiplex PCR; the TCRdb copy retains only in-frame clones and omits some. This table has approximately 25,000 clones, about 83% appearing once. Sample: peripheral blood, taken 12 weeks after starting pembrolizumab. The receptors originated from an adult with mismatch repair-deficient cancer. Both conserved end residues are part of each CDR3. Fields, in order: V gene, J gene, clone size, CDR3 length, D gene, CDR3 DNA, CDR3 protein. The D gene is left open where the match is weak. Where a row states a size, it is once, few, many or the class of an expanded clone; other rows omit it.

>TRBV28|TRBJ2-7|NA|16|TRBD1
TGTGCCAGCAGCAACAACCCGGGACAGGGCTTGTACGAGCAGTACTTC
CASSNNPGQGLYEQYF
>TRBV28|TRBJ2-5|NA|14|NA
TGTGCCAGCAGCGAGGAGGGGGCGAAACGGGCCCAGTACTTC
CASSEEGAKRAQYF
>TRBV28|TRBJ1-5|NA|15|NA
TGTGCCAGCAGTCCCCCTATAGGGTCAGGCCAGCCCCAGCATTTT
CASSPPIGSGQPQHF
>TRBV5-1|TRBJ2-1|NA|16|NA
TGCGCCAGCAGCTTGTTAAGCGGAGCGGGTCACAATGAGCAGTTCTTC
CASSLLSGAGHNEQFF
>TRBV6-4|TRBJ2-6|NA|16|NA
TGTGCCAGCAGTGACTTAGGGGGCTCTGGGGCCAACGTCCTGACTTTC
CASSDLGGSGANVLTF
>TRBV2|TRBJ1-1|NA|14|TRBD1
TGTGCCAGCAGTGAAGTACAGGGGAGGACTGAAGCTTTCTTT
CASSEVQGRTEAFF
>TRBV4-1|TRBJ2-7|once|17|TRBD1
TGCGCCAGCAGCCAAGATCGAGGGACAGGGGCTGCCTACGAGCAGTACTTC
CASSQDRGTGAAYEQYF
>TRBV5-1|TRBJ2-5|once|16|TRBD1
TGCGCCAGCAGCTTGGGGGGACAGGGGCTGCAAGAGACCCAGTACTTC
CASSLGGQGLQETQYF
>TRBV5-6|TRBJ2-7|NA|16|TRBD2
TGTGCCAGCAGCCAGACTAGCGGGAGTAGGTCCTACGAGCAGTACTTC
CASSQTSGSRSYEQYF
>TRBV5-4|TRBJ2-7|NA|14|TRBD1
TGTGCCAGCAGCTCCGGGACAGGGGGCTACGAGCAGTACTTC
CASSSGTGGYEQYF
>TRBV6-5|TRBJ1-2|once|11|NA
TGTGCCAGCAGTTACGGGAGGGCTCTCACCTTC
CASSYGRALTF
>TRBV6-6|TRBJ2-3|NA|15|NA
TGTGCCAGCAGTTCCAGGACGGATGGCACACCGTGGCAGTATTTT
CASSSRTDGTPWQYF
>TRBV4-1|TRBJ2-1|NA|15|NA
TGCGCCAGCAGCCAAAATCTTCCAGTCTACAATGAGCAGTTCTTC
CASSQNLPVYNEQFF
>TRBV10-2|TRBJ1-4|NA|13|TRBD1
TGCGCCAGTACGACAGGGTTTAATGAAAAACTGTTTTTT
CASTTGFNEKLFF
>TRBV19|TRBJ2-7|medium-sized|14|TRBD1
TGTGCCAGTAGGCCGACAGGGGGCGCGGTCGAGCAGTACTTC
CASRPTGGAVEQYF
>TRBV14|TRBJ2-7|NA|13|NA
TGTGCCAGCAGCCCCGACAGGCTCCTGCACTACGATTTC
CASSPDRLLHYDF
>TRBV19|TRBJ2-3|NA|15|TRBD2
TGTGCCAGTAGTATAGATCTAGCGGGAACAGATACGCAGTATTTT
CASSIDLAGTDTQYF
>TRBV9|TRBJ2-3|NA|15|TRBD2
TGTGCCAGCAGCGTAGATCCCGGGAGGACAGATACGCAGTATTTT
CASSVDPGRTDTQYF
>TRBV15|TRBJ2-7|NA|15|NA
TGTGCCACCAGCAGATCGGCCGACGTTCGCTACGAGCAGTACTTC
CATSRSADVRYEQYF
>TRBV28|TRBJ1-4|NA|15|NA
TGTGCCAGCAGTTTACGGGTCAACTGGAAGGAAAAACTGTTTTTT
CASSLRVNWKEKLFF
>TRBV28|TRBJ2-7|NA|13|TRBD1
TGTGCCAGCAGTTTGTACAGGGGCGGCGAGCAGTACTTC
CASSLYRGGEQYF
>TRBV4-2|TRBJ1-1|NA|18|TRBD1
TGTGCCAGCAGCGGAAACTCAGGGGGCGCGGTTATTAGGACTGAAGCTTTCTTT
CASSGNSGGAVIRTEAFF
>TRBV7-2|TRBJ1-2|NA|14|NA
TGTGCCAGCAGCTTCCTAGGACGGTACTATGGCTACACCTTC
CASSFLGRYYGYTF
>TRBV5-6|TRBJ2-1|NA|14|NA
TGTGCCAGCAGCTCCGGTTGGAGGTTCAATGAGCAGTTCTTC
CASSSGWRFNEQFF
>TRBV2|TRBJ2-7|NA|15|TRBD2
TGTGCCAGCAGTCCTGCTAGCGGGAGGGGATACGAGCAGTACTTC
CASSPASGRGYEQYF
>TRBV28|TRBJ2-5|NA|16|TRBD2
TGTGCCAGCAGTTTAGGGGGACTAGCGCTTCAAGAGACCCAGTACTTC
CASSLGGLALQETQYF
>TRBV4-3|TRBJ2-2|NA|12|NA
TGCGCCAGCAGCCCTTGGGACGGGGAGCTGTTTTTT
CASSPWDGELFF
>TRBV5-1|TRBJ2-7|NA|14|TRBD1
TGCGCCAGCAGCCAGGACAGGATAGTCTACGAGCAGTACTTC
CASSQDRIVYEQYF
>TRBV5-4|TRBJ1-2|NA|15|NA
TGTGCCAGCAGCTTGGCCCGTGGTCTTAACTATGGCTACACCTTC
CASSLARGLNYGYTF
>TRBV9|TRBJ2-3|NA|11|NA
TGTGCCAGCAGCGTAGATGATACGCAGTATTTT
CASSVDDTQYF
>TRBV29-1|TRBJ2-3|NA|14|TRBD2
TGCAGCGTTTCTGGTGGGAGGGACACAGATACGCAGTATTTT
CSVSGGRDTDTQYF
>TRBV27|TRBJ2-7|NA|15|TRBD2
TGTGCCAGCAGTTCCAAACGGACTAGCGACCACGAGCAGTACTTC
CASSSKRTSDHEQYF
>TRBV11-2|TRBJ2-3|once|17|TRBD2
TGTGCCAGCAGCTTAGAACTAGGTCGCGGGAGGAGAGATACGCAGTATTTT
CASSLELGRGRRDTQYF
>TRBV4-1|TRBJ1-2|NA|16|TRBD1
TGCGCCAGCAGCCAAGATCGACAGGGGGCGCGGTATGGCTACACCTTC
CASSQDRQGARYGYTF
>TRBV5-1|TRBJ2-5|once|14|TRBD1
TGCGCCAGCAGCTGGCGGACAGGGGAAGAGACCCAGTACTTC
CASSWRTGEETQYF
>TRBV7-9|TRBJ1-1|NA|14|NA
TGTGCCAGCAGCTTAGCTTCCCAGAACACTGAAGCTTTCTTT
CASSLASQNTEAFF
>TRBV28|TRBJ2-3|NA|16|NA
TGTGCCAGCAGTTTCGGTTGGCAGGGGGGAACAGATACGCAGTATTTT
CASSFGWQGGTDTQYF
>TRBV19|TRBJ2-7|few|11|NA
TGTGCCACCCTCGGGGGCCACGAGCAGTACTTC
CATLGGHEQYF
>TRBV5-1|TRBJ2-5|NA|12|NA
TGCGCCAGCAGCCGGCAGGGGGAGACCCAGTACTTC
CASSRQGETQYF
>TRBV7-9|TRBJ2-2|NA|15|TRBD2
TGTGCCAGCACCATTAGCGGGAGCTTGCACGGGGAGCTGTTTTTT
CASTISGSLHGELFF
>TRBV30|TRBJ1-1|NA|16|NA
TGTGCCTGTTATTGGGGCAGGAGTTCCCCTAACACTGAAGCTTTCTTT
CACYWGRSSPNTEAFF